A selection of T cell receptor beta chains follows, all from one sample in a study of metastatic and nonmetastatic thyroid tumors. TCRdb ran MiXCR on the PCR reads. This sample carries around 6,000 clones, roughly 30% of them seen once, and the ten largest clones take 20%. The sequenced material came from adjacent normal tissue. These TCRs come from a female donor with papillary thyroid cancer or a benign thyroid nodule (not recorded which). Some clones in this sample may be carry-over from other donors' samples. The CDR3 runs from the conserved cysteine through the conserved F or W.

>TRBV27|TRBJ2-5
CASSMGQRETQYF
>TRBV9|TRBJ2-5
CASSVVGGGETQYF
>TRBV20-1|TRBJ1-2
CSASDRTGGYGYTF
>TRBV27|TRBJ2-3
CASSLMGPSTDTQYF
>TRBV6-1|TRBJ2-5
CASSIGQGQTQYF
>TRBV5-6|TRBJ1-2
CASSLGLNTNYGYTF
>TRBV27|TRBJ1-4
CASSLFGTGYEKLFF
>TRBV4-1|TRBJ1-2
CASSQVGGAKGYTF
>TRBV7-6|TRBJ1-1
CASSSQENTEAFF
>TRBV27|TRBJ2-7
CASSLGTSSYEQYF
>TRBV28|TRBJ1-2
CASSFRTVGYTF
>TRBV27|TRBJ2-7
CASSVGTGPHEQYF
>TRBV14|TRBJ2-5
CASSQDILAETQYF
>TRBV24-1|TRBJ1-5
CATSDWSDNQPQHF
>TRBV20-1|TRBJ2-1
CSARDHVAGSYNEQFF
>TRBV7-2|TRBJ1-2
CASSLSGDHGYTF
>TRBV11-2|TRBJ2-3
CASSLGGGWTDTQYF
>TRBV11-1|TRBJ2-3
CASRPGQGKNADTQYF
>TRBV7-3|TRBJ1-6
CASSSTGDNSPLHF
>TRBV6-2/TRBV6-3|TRBJ2-7
CASSFHEVSEQYF
>TRBV20-1|TRBJ2-5
CSASRQQETQYF
>TRBV10-2|TRBJ2-2
CASSESAGGFTGELFF
>TRBV28|TRBJ2-7
CASSPSIGAGLASYEQYF
>TRBV11-2|TRBJ2-3
CASSLGGHLGTDTQYF
>TRBV7-3|TRBJ2-6
CASSLRHSGANVLTF
>TRBV20-1|TRBJ2-7
CSACPPRLADTYEQYF
>TRBV5-1|TRBJ2-1
CASSWTGWGREQFF
>TRBV19|TRBJ2-1
CASGYTSDRGHSYNEQFF
>TRBV7-2|TRBJ2-6
CASSRTTGANVLTF
>TRBV12-3/TRBV12-4|TRBJ2-4
CASSAQGRGAKNIQYF
>TRBV20-1|TRBJ1-3
CSALGQGVGNTIYF
>TRBV20-1|TRBJ1-1
CSASLLDGAVNTEAFF
>TRBV12-3/TRBV12-4|TRBJ1-1
CASSPPVGVGAEAFF
>TRBV6-1|TRBJ1-2
CASSGGVLPYGYTF
>TRBV6-1|TRBJ1-2
CASAQGAYGYTF
>TRBV28|TRBJ2-5
CASSSGGETQYF
>TRBV6-1|TRBJ1-2
CASTRRWGSITDYGYTF
>TRBV7-2|TRBJ2-7
CASSFEQMMYF
>TRBV28|TRBJ1-2
CAITSWTGGLANCGYTF
>TRBV7-3|TRBJ1-2
CASSLNRVALTF
>TRBV29-1|TRBJ2-5
CSAARYQETQYF
>TRBV5-8|TRBJ1-2
CASWARQGGDYGYTF
>TRBV5-1|TRBJ2-7
CASSSPGLGTYEQYF
>TRBV27|TRBJ1-1
CASSLGTAHREAFF
>TRBV11-2|TRBJ2-2
CASSLEGGSGELFF
>TRBV7-9|TRBJ2-7
CASSPPRETFYEQYF
>TRBV27|TRBJ1-6
CASSESWDSSSYNSPLHF
>TRBV28|TRBJ1-4
CASSLWGGATNEKLFF
>TRBV6-1|TRBJ1-1
CASSHAPGQPPEAFF
>TRBV2|TRBJ2-7
CASSGTGVLSYEQYF
>TRBV28|TRBJ1-2
CASSPGYGCTF
>TRBV2|TRBJ2-3
CASPRTECTDTQYF
>TRBV12-3/TRBV12-4|TRBJ2-1
CASSLGLRNEQFF
>TRBV6-2/TRBV6-3|TRBJ2-7
CASRPPGQGRNEQYF
>TRBV5-5|TRBJ1-5
CASSLWGEGNQPQHF